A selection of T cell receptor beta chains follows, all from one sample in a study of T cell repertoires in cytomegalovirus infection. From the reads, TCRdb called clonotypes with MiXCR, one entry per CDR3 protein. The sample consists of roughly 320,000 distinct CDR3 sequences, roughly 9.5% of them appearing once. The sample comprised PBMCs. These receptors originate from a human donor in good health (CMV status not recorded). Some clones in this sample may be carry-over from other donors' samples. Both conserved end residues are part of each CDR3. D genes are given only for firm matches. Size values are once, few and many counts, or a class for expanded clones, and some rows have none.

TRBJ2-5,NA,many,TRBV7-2,CASSLALGGSETQYF,TGTGCCAGCAGCTTAGCGCTAGGGGGGAGTGAGACCCAGTACTTC
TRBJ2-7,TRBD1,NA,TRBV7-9,CASSYWGSGQASYGQYF,TGTGCCAGCAGCTATTGGGGCTCGGGACAGGCTTCCTACGGGCAGTACTTC
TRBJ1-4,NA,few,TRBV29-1,CSVPGGSNEKLFF,TGCAGCGTTCCGGGGGGCTCAAATGAAAAACTGTTTTTT
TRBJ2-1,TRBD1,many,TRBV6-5,CASSRQGSYNEQFF,TGTGCCAGCAGTCGACAGGGTTCCTACAATGAGCAGTTCTTC
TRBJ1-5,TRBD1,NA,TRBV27,CASKDRSGPQHF,TGTGCCAGCAAGGACAGGTCCGGTCCCCAGCATTTT
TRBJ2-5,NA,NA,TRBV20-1,CSARKDSETKYF,TGCAGTGCTAGAAAAGACTCCGAGACCAAGTACTTC
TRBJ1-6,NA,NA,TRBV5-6,CASSDHRVWSSYNSPLHF,TGTGCCAGCAGCGATCACAGGGTGTGGAGCTCCTATAATTCACCCCTCCACTTT
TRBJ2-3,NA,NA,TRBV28,CASSPEGGRSFVDTQYF,TGTGCCAGCAGTCCTGAGGGGGGGCGGTCTTTCGTTGATACGCAGTATTTT
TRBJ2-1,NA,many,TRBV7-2,CASSLGAVNEQFF,TGTGCCAGCAGCTTAGGGGCGGTGAATGAGCAGTTCTTC
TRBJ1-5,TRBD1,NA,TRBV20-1,CSAGQQGSRPQHF,TGCAGTGCGGGTCAACAGGGGAGTAGGCCCCAGCATTTT
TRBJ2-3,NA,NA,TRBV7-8,CASSFKVYTGSDTQYF,TGTGCCAGCAGCTTCAAGGTCTACACCGGGTCGGATACGCAGTATTTT
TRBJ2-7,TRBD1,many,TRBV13,CASSPRQGALYEQYF,TGTGCCAGCAGCCCGAGACAGGGGGCGTTGTACGAGCAGTACTTC
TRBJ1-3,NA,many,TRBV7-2,CASSLYPDPGNTIYF,TGTGCCAGCAGCTTATATCCGGACCCTGGAAACACCATATATTTT
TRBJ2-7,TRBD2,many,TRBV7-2,CASSPDLAGVYEQYF,TGTGCCAGCAGCCCAGACCTAGCGGGAGTCTACGAGCAGTACTTC
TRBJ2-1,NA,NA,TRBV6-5,CASSSPSGRGNEQFF,TGTGCCAGCAGCTCACCCTCGGGGCGCGGCAATGAGCAGTTCTTC
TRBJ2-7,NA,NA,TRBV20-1,CSAGPREGEYF,TGCAGTGCAGGGCCCAGGGAAGGGGAGTACTTC
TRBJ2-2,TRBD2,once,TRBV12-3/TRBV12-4,CASSPRHTSGAGTGELFF,TGTGCCAGCAGTCCAAGGCATACTAGCGGGGCTGGCACCGGGGAGCTGTTTTTT
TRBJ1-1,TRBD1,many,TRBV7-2,CASSRDRRAFF,TGTGCCAGCAGCCGGGACAGGCGGGCTTTCTTT
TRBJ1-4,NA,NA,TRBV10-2,CAAGASSEKLFF,TGCGCCGCAGGTGCGAGCTCCGAAAAACTGTTTTTT
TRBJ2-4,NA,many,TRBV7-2,CASSLAGKNIQYF,TGTGCCAGCAGCTTAGCCGGTAAAAACATTCAGTACTTC
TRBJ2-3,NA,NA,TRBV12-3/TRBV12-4,CASSLGGAGLSTDTQYF,TGTGCCAGCAGTTTAGGGGGGGCGGGACTTAGCACAGATACGCAGTATTTT
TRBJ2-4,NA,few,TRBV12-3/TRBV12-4,CASSRTGVLAKNIQYF,TGTGCCAGCTCGAGGACTGGGGTTCTAGCCAAAAACATTCAGTACTTC
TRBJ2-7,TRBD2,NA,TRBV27,CASSIGTSGKNEQYF,TGTGCCAGCAGTATTGGGACTAGCGGGAAAAACGAGCAGTACTTC
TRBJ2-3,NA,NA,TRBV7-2,CASSRTEKTSTDTQYF,TGTGCCAGCAGCCGGACAGAAAAGACTAGCACAGATACGCAGTATTTT
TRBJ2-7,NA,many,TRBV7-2,CASSPPALWGATSYEQYF,TGTGCCAGCAGTCCTCCCGCTCTTTGGGGGGCAACGTCCTACGAGCAGTACTTC
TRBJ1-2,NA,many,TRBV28,CASSFAQERNYGYTF,TGTGCCAGCAGTTTTGCACAGGAAAGAAACTATGGCTACACCTTC
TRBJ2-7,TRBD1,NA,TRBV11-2,CASSFDRATSYEQYF,TGTGCCAGCAGCTTCGACAGGGCTACCTCCTACGAGCAGTACTTC
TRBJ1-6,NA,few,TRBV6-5,CASSYSNRANSPLHF,TGTGCCAGCAGTTACTCGAACAGGGCTAATTCACCCCTCCACTTT
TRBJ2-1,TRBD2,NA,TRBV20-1,CSASGLAGIYDFSYNEQFF,TGCAGTGCTAGTGGACTAGCGGGGATCTATGATTTCTCCTACAATGAGCAGTTCTTC
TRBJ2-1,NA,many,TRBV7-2,CASSPPGRIWGSQQFF,TGTGCCAGCAGTCCTCCGGGCCGCATATGGGGCTCACAGCAGTTCTTC
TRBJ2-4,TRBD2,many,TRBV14,CASSQDDSGGSLAKNIQYF,TGTGCCAGCAGCCAAGATGATTCGGGGGGTAGTTTAGCCAAAAACATTCAGTACTTC
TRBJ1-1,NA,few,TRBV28,CASTATDYMNTEAFF,TGTGCCAGCACCGCTACAGATTACATGAACACTGAAGCTTTCTTT
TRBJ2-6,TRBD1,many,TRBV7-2,CASSLGQGEWSRRSGANVLTF,TGTGCCAGCAGCCTTGGACAGGGAGAGTGGTCGAGGCGCTCTGGGGCCAACGTCCTGACTTTC
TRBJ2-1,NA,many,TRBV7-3,CASSLGQNGNEQFF,TGTGCCAGCAGCTTAGGTCAGAATGGCAATGAGCAGTTCTTC
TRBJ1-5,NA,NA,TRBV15,CATSRVLNQPQHF,TGTGCCACCAGCAGAGTGCTGAATCAGCCCCAGCATTTT